The next 30 T cell receptor beta chains were all read from a single sample in a study of T cells in Graves' hyperthyroidism and ophthalmopathy. RNA transcripts provided the source from which TCR beta CDR3 regions were amplified. Primed by the HTBI set, a first-round RT-PCR was run on the TCR CDR3. TCRdb reprocessed the multiplex PCR reads with MiXCR, giving one entry per CDR3 protein. The sample includes about 640,000 distinct CDR3 sequences, around 20% seen only once; the top ten take 30% to 40%. The specimen was blood. The receptors here all came from a man aged 25-45 years with Graves' ophthalmopathy.

The chain carries TRBV11-2 and TRBJ2-7; the D is unclear. Trimming cost V 1 base and J 6 bases, with 10 bases left between them. Germline V lookup: CDR1 SGHAT, CDR2 FQNNGV. The CDR3 sequence is 13 residues long. CDR3: CASSLAGSPEQYF. CDR3 sequence (DNA): TGTGCCAGCAGCTTAGCCGGGTCCCCCGAGCAGTACTTC.

This clonotype turned up a few times. The chain joins TRBV20-1 to TRBJ2-5; D perhaps matches TRBD1 (7 bases). V was clipped by 7 bases and J by 5 bases, with 14 bases between them. Germline V CDR1 and CDR2: DFQATT, SNEGSKA (reference sequence). The CDR3 sequence is 12 residues long. DNA of the CDR3: TGCAGTGTAGCAGGGGGGTTTGAGACCCAGTACTTC. Protein sequence: CSVAGGFETQYF.

The chain carries TRBV20-1 and TRBJ1-4, with D hard to call. CDR1 and CDR2 from the germline V gene are DFQATT and SNEGSKA (reference sequence). This CDR3 contains 14 residues. The germline V and J ends were trimmed by 0 bases and 6 bases, with 11 bases remaining between them. The CDR3 sequence: CSARDAPADEKLFF. The CDR3 DNA reads TGCAGTGCTAGAGATGCTCCGGCGGATGAAAAACTGTTTTTT.

This clonotype was picked up a small number of times. This chain uses TRBV5-1 with TRBJ2-5; TRBD1 matches at 12 bases. This CDR3 is 14 amino acids long. After removal of 3 bases from V and 10 bases from J, the junction contained 7 bases not matched to a gene. CDR1 and CDR2 from the germline V gene are SGHRS and YFSETQ. This CDR3 reads CASSSGTGGWGQYF. The CDR3, as DNA: TGCGCCAGCAGCTCCGGGACAGGGGGCTGGGGCCAGTACTTC.

The CDR3 is CASSHPDQPQHF. In DNA, the CDR3 is TGTGCCAGCAGCCATCCGGATCAGCCCCAGCATTTT. The chain carries TRBV6-1 and TRBJ1-5, with D hard to call. The length of the CDR3 is 12 residues. Trimming stripped 6 bases from V and 5 bases from J, with 8 bases between. Germline V lookup: CDR1 MNHNS, CDR2 SASEGT.

This clonotype was seen repeatedly, ten times or more. The chain uses TRBV11-3 and TRBJ2-1; tentatively, D is TRBD2 (6 bases). The CDR3 extends over 16 amino acids. The germline V gene has CDR1 SGHNT and CDR2 YENEEA. The ends were cut back, 6 bases at V and 2 bases at J, with 17 bases in the middle. CDR3: CASSRGAGSTYNEQFF. The CDR3 nucleotides read TGTGCCAGCAGTCGCGGGGCAGGGTCCACCTACAATGAGCAGTTCTTC.

There are a few counts of this clonotype. The V gene is TRBV7-2, the J gene TRBJ2-3, with D hard to call. The germline V and J ends were trimmed by 1 base and 6 bases, with 14 bases remaining between them. In germline, CDR1 is SGHTA, CDR2 FQGNSA. The length of the CDR3 is 15 residues. CDR3 region: CASSLDSGLGDTQYF. In DNA form, the CDR3 reads TGTGCCAGCAGCTTAGACTCCGGTTTGGGGGATACGCAGTATTTT.

This clonotype was picked up many times. The chain uses TRBV10-3 and TRBJ2-5; 7 bases agree with TRBD1. V lost 3 bases and J lost 5; bases outside the gene matches: 9. The CDR3 length is 15 residues. CDR1 is ENHRY and CDR2 is SYGVKD in the germline V gene. Written as DNA, the CDR3 is TGTGCCATCAGTGATCCTAGACAGGGTGGCGAGACCCAGTACTTC. Amino acid sequence: CAISDPRQGGETQYF.

The V and J genes are TRBV11-2 and TRBJ2-1; TRBD2 matches at 11 bases. The CDR3 covers 16 residues. Germline V CDR1 and CDR2: SGHAT, FQNNGV. Trimming removed 7 bases from V and 4 bases from J; junction bases left unmatched: 9. CDR3 coding DNA: TGTGCCAGCACCCGACTAGCGGGACATACTTACAATGAGCAGTTCTTC. Amino acids: CASTRLAGHTYNEQFF.

This clonotype was observed a handful of times. This sequence joins TRBV3-1 and TRBJ1-3; a weak D match, TRBD1 (6 bases). The V gene's germline CDR1 is LGHDT and CDR2 YNNKEL (reference sequence). The CDR3 runs to 17 residues. V shed 5 bases and J shed 0 bases, with 17 bases lying between them. The CDR3 sequence: CASSRSGHRISGNTIYF. For the CDR3, the DNA is TGTGCCAGCAGCAGATCGGGACACCGGATCTCTGGAAACACCATATATTTT. The whole variable domain, remainder taken from reference TRBV3-1 and TRBJ1-3, is DTAVSQTPKYLVTQMGNDKSIKCEQNLGHDTMYWYKQDSKKFLKIMFSYNNKELIINETVPNRFSPKSPDKAHLNLHINSLELGDSAVYFCASSRSGHRISGNTIYFGEGSWLTVV.

J is TRBJ1-5 and V is TRBV28, with 7 bases lining up with TRBD1. Trimming removed 3 bases from V and 3 bases from J; junction bases left unmatched: 5. This CDR3 contains 15 residues. Germline lookup yields CDR1 MDHEN and CDR2 SYDVKM. For the CDR3, the DNA is TGTGCCAGCAGTTTGGACAGGAGCTTCAATCAGCCCCAGCATTTT. Translating gives CASSLDRSFNQPQHF. Together with reference TRBV28 and TRBJ1-5, the CDR3 gives the full variable domain: DVKVTQSSRYLVKRTGEKVFLECVQDMDHENMFWYRQDPGLGLRLIYFSYDVKMKEKGDIPEGYSVSREKKERFSLILESASTNQTSMYLCASSLDRSFNQPQHFGDGTRLSIL.

The rearrangement joins TRBV4-1 to TRBJ2-7; D possibly corresponds to TRBD1 (6 bases). The germline CDR1 and CDR2 sequences are MGHRA and YSYEKL. V was clipped by 4 bases and J by 7 bases, with 23 bases between them. This CDR3 region has 16 residues. CDR3 DNA: TGCGCCAGCAGCCTAACCCCCGGGACAAGATTGACGGAGCAGTACTTC. Its protein product is CASSLTPGTRLTEQYF.

This clonotype was seen at least ten times. This chain uses TRBV12-3 or TRBV12-4 with TRBJ1-6, with D possibly TRBD1 on 6 matching bases. This CDR3 contains 16 residues. The V end was cut by 6 bases, the J end by 7 bases, with 19 bases between. CDR3 residues: CASRPEDRTVNSPLHF. The CDR3 nucleotides read TGTGCCAGCAGACCTGAGGACCGGACAGTAAATTCACCCCTCCACTTT.

This clonotype occurred a few times. V usage is TRBV25-1 and J usage is TRBJ2-1; TRBD2 is a possible D gene (5 bases). In germline, CDR1 is MGHDK, CDR2 SYGVNS. Trimming stripped 6 bases from V and 8 bases from J, with 32 bases between. The CDR3 extends over 19 amino acids. CDR3 nucleotide sequence: TGTGCCAGCAGGCGAGTCGATGAAGAGGGATCCAGCGTATTCCATGAGCAGTTCTTC. This translates into CASRRVDEEGSSVFHEQFF.

V is TRBV6-1 and J is TRBJ1-5, with 8 positions matching TRBD1. V was clipped by 3 bases and J by 4 bases; unmatched bases: 5. CDR3 size: 15 residues. Germline lookup yields CDR1 MNHNS and CDR2 SASEGT. CDR3 coding DNA: TGTGCCAGCAGTGACCAGGGGGCAGTTAATCAGCCCCAGCATTTT. Encoded protein: CASSDQGAVNQPQHF.

This clonotype was seen ten or more times. The chain has TRBV20-1 and TRBJ2-2; TRBD1 agrees at 8 bases. CDR3 length: 14 amino acids. Looked up from germline, CDR1 is DFQATT and CDR2 is SNEGSKA (reference sequence). V was pared by 5 bases and J by 5 bases, with 7 bases of the junction left unmatched. CDR3 in DNA: TGCAGTGCTTTTACAGGGGGTATAACCGGGGAGCTGTTTTTT. This encodes CSAFTGGITGELFF.

This clonotype was seen at least ten times. The chain couples TRBV27 to TRBJ1-2, with D maybe TRBD1 (5 bases). Trimming shortened V by 7 bases and J by 3 bases, and 21 bases separated the two germline ends. CDR1 and CDR2 from the germline V gene are MNHEY and SMNVEV (reference sequence). The CDR3 is 16 amino acids. The CDR3 loop is CASIPRLGGTDYGYTF. CDR3 nucleotide sequence: TGTGCCAGCATTCCCCGCCTTGGCGGGACGGACTATGGCTACACCTTC.

This clonotype was seen ten or more times. V is TRBV2 and J is TRBJ1-4; TRBD1 agrees at 7 bases. From germline, CDR1 is SNHLY and CDR2 FYNNEI. V was clipped by 6 bases and J by 2 bases; unmatched bases: 6. This CDR3 has 15 residues. The CDR3 nucleotides read TGTGCCAGCAGGCCTGGACAGGTCACTAATGAAAAACTGTTTTTT. Its translation: CASRPGQVTNEKLFF.

Notes on this clonotype: This clone may be a read error of a much larger clone one base away. V and J are TRBV5-1 and TRBJ1-4; no reliable D call. Germline-derived CDR1 and CDR2 are SGHRS and YFSETQ. The CDR3 spans 17 residues. Deletions cut 0 bases from V and 0 bases from J, with 12 bases between. The DNA for the CDR3 is TGCGCCAGCAGCTTGGGGCAACAGCTTGCAACTAATGAAAAACTGTTTTTT. It is translated as CASSLGQQLATNEKLFF. Based on the CDR3 plus reference TRBV5-1 and TRBJ1-4, the full variable domain is KAGVTQTPRYLIKTRGQQVTLSCSPISGHRSVSWYQQTPGQGLQFLFEYFSETQRNKGNFPGRFSGRQFSNSRSEMNVSTLELGDSALYLCASSLGQQLATNEKLFFGSGTQLSVL.

Ten or more counts support this clonotype. This chain's CDR3 is CASSSFLSGSYSYNEQFF. The DNA for the CDR3 is TGTGCCAGCAGTTCTTTCCTCTCCGGCTCCTATTCCTACAATGAGCAGTTCTTC. The rearrangement joins TRBV12-3 or TRBV12-4 to TRBJ2-1, with no clear D. The CDR3 length is 18 residues. Deletions cut 4 bases from V and 1 base from J, with 20 bases between.

The rearrangement uses TRBV7-2 and TRBJ1-3; unclear D gene. Germline CDR1 and CDR2: SGHTA and FQGNSA. This CDR3 comprises 16 residues. V was cut by 2 bases and J by 0 bases, with 11 bases left in between. CDR3 region: CASSLYSGSSGNTIYF. The CDR3 DNA is TGTGCCAGCAGCTTATATTCGGGCAGCTCTGGAAACACCATATATTTT.

This clonotype was observed a handful of times. V gene TRBV11-2 combines with J gene TRBJ2-3; D might be TRBD2 (6 bases). The V end was cut by 5 bases, the J end by 1 base, with 13 bases between. CDR1 is SGHAT and CDR2 is FQNNGV in the germline V gene. The CDR3 spans 15 residues. Here the CDR3 reads CASSPRASGTDTQYF. For the CDR3, the DNA is TGTGCCAGCAGCCCCCGGGCTAGCGGCACAGATACGCAGTATTTT.

CDR3: CASSFGSYMNTEAFF. As DNA, the CDR3 is TGTGCCAGCAGTTTCGGCAGTTACATGAACACTGAAGCTTTCTTT. The V and J genes are TRBV12-3 or TRBV12-4 and TRBJ1-1; no clear D. This CDR3 has 15 amino acids. With 3 bases removed from V and 0 bases from J, the gap between germline ends came to 11 bases.

This clonotype was picked up a small number of times. V and J are TRBV4-2 and TRBJ1-2, with TRBD1 matching 7 bases. Trimming took 4 bases from V and 3 from J; bases not matched to a gene: 8. The germline gives CDR1 LGHNA, CDR2 YNFKEQ. This CDR3 comprises 15 residues. In DNA, the CDR3 is TGTGCCAGCAGCCCACAGACAGGGTATGACTATGGCTACACCTTC. Its protein is CASSPQTGYDYGYTF.

This clonotype showed up just a few times. The chain is built from TRBV7-8 and TRBJ2-1, with 10 positions matching TRBD2. The V and J ends lost 4 bases and 8 bases, in that order; junction bases with no gene match: 8. CDR3 size: 15 residues. CDR1 SGHVS and CDR2 FQNEAQ come from the germline V gene. CDR3 DNA: TGTGCCAGCAGCTCCCCTAGCGGGAGAACCGATGAGCAGTTCTTC. It is translated as CASSSPSGRTDEQFF.

This clonotype was detected once. The genes are TRBV6-1 and TRBJ2-5, with TRBD1 identical over 8 bases. The CDR3 extends over 15 amino acids. The trim removed 5 bases at V and 1 base at J, leaving 6 bases unmatched. Per the germline V gene, CDR1 is MNHNS and CDR2 is SASEGT. The CDR3 is CASSPRTGFQETQYF. The CDR3 DNA is TGTGCCAGCAGTCCGAGGACAGGGTTCCAAGAGACCCAGTACTTC.

The genes are TRBV19 and TRBJ2-2, with D tentatively TRBD1 (6 bases). V was pared by 6 bases and J by 7 bases, with 15 bases between. The germline V gene encodes CDR1 LNHDA and CDR2 SQIVND (reference sequence). The CDR3 is made up of 14 amino acids. The CDR3 DNA reads as TGTGCCAGTAGCAACAGGGCTAGGGGCGGGGAGCTGTTTTTT. Its protein is CASSNRARGGELFF.

This clonotype was seen repeatedly, ten times or more. The rearrangement uses TRBV2 and TRBJ1-2; 7 bases agree with TRBD1. Germline trimming cut 2 bases from V and 6 bases from J; bases unmatched to any gene: 6. The CDR3 has 14 residues. CDR1 and CDR2 (germline): SNHLY, FYNNEI. Here the CDR3 DNA reads TGTGCCAGCAGTGAATCGACAGGGTTTAATGGCTACACCTTC. Its protein is CASSESTGFNGYTF.

For the CDR3, the DNA is TGTGCCAGCACCCCCACCCTCCAAGAGACCCAGTACTTC. Its translation is CASTPTLQETQYF. J is TRBJ2-5 and V is TRBV6-1; D uncertain. CDR3 length equals 13 residues. Trimming removed 7 bases at V and 1 base at J, with 10 bases between. Germline V CDR1 and CDR2: MNHNS, SASEGT.

V and J are TRBV27 and TRBJ2-3, with 7 bases identical to TRBD2. With V trimmed by 3 bases and J by 4 bases, 10 bases remained unmatched. The CDR3 spans 16 residues. Germline CDR1 MNHEY, CDR2 SMNVEV (reference sequence). CDR3 sequence (DNA): TGTGCCAGCAGTTTGTCGGGACTATCCCCGCCAGATACGCAGTATTTT. It translates to CASSLSGLSPPDTQYF.